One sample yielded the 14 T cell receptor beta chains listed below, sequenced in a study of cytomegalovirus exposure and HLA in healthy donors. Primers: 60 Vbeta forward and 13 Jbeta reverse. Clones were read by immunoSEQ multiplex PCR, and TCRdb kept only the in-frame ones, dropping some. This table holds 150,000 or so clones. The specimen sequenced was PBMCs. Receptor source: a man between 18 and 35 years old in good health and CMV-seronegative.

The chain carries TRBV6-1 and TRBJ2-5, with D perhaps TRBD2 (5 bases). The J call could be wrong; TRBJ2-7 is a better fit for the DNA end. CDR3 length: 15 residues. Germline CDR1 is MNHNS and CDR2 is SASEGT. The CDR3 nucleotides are TGTGCCAGCAGTGAATTTGGCCTACGGGATTACGAGCAGTACTTC. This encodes CASSEFGLRDYEQYF.

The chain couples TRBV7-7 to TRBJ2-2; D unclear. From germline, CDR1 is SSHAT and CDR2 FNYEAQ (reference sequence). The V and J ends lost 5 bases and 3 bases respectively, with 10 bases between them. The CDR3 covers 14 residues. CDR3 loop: CASSGQQDTGELFF. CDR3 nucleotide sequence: TGTGCCAGCAGCGGGCAGCAAGACACCGGGGAGCTGTTTTTT.

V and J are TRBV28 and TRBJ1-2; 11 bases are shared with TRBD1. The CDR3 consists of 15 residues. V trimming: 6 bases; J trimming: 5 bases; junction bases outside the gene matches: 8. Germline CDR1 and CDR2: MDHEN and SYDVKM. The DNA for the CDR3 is TGTGCCAGCAGCTCAACCGGGACAGGGGGTTATGGCTACACCTTC. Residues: CASSSTGTGGYGYTF.

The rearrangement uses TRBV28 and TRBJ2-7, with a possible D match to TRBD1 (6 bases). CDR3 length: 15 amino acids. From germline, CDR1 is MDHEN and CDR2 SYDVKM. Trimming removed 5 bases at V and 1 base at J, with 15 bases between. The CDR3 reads CASSLGGPLSYEQYF. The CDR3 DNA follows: TGTGCCAGCAGTCTAGGGGGACCTCTATCCTACGAGCAGTACTTC.

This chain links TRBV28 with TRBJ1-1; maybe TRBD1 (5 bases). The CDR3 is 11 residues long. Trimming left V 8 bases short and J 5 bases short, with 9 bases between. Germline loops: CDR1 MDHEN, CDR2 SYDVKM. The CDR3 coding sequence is TGTGCCAGCGCCAGGGCTACTGAAGCTTTCTTT. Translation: CASARATEAFF.

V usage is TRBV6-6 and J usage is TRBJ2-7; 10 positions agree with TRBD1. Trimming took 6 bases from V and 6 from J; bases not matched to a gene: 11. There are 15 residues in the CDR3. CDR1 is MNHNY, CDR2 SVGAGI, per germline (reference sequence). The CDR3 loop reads CASSPRDRGGFEQYF. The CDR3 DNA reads TGTGCCAGCAGCCCCCGGGACAGGGGAGGATTCGAGCAGTACTTC.

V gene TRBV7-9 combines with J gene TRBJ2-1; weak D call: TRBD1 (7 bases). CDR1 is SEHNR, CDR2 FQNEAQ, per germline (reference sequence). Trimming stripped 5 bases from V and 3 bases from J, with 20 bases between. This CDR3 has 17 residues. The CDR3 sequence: CASSPILRDSLYNEQFF. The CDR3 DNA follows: TGTGCCAGCAGCCCAATACTGCGGGACAGCCTCTACAATGAGCAGTTCTTC.

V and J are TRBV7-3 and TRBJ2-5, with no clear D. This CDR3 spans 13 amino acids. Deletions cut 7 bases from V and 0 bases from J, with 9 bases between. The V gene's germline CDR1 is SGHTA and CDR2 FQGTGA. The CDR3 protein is CASTHEYQETQYF. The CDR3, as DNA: TGTGCCAGCACCCATGAGTACCAAGAGACCCAGTACTTC.

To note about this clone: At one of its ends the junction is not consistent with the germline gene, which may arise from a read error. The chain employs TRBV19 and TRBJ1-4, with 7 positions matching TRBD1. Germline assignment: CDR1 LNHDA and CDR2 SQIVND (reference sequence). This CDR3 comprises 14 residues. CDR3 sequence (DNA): TGTGCCAGTAGTACGACAGGGTTGAATGGAAAACTGTTTTTT. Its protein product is CASSTTGLNGKLFF.

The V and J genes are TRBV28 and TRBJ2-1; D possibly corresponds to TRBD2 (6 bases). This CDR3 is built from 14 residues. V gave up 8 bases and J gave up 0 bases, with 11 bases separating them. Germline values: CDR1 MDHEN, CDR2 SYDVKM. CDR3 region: CASLRGSSYNEQFF. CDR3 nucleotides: TGTGCCAGCCTTCGGGGGAGCTCCTACAATGAGCAGTTCTTC.

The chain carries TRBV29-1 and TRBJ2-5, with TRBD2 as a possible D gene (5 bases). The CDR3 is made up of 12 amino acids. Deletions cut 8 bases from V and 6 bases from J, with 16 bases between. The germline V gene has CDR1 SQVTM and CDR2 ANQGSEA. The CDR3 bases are TGCAGCCTATTCCGGGCGGGTCAGACCCAGTACTTC. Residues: CSLFRAGQTQYF.

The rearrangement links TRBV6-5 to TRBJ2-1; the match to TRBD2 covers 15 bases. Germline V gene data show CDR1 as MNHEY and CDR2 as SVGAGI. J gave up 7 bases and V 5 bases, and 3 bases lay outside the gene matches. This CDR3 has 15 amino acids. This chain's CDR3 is CASSGLAGGRNEQFF. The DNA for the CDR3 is TGTGCCAGCAGTGGACTAGCGGGGGGGCGAAATGAGCAGTTCTTC.

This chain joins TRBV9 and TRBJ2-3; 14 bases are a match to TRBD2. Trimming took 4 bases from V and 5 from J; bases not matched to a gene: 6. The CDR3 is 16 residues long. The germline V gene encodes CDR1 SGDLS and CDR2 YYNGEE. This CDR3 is CASSPEGLAGVDTQYF. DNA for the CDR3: TGTGCCAGCAGCCCAGAGGGACTAGCGGGAGTAGATACGCAGTATTTT.

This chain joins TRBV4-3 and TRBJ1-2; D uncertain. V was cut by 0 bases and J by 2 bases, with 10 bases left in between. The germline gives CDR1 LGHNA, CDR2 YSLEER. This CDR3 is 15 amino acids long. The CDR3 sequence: CASSQEAGANYGYTF. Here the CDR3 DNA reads TGCGCCAGCAGCCAAGAAGCAGGTGCGAACTATGGCTACACCTTC.